A single sample is the source of the 29 T cell receptor beta chains below, sequenced in a study of CD8+ T cells in alopecia areata. Once RNA had been extracted, it was reverse transcribed into cDNA to act as the sequencing template. Measured with immunoSEQ multiplex PCR; TCRdb has only the in-frame clones, and not every one. The table lists 110,000 to 150,000 clones, about 60% of them singletons. This specimen consisted of CD4+ T cells sorted from blood, obtained at week 0. The receptors were sampled from a human donor with alopecia areata.

The chain joins TRBV5-6 to TRBJ1-5, with D unresolved. CDR1 SGHDT and CDR2 YYEEEE come from the germline V gene. The CDR3 is made up of 13 amino acids. V lost 0 bases, J lost 4 bases, and 5 bases lay in between. The CDR3 region is CASSLVGNQPQHF. CDR3 bases: TGTGCCAGCAGCTTGGTCGGGAATCAGCCCCAGCATTTT. The variable domain in full, with the rest retrieved from reference TRBV5-6 and TRBJ1-5, is DAGVTQSPTHLIKTRGQQVTLRCSPKSGHDTVSWYQQALGQGPQFIFQYYEEEERQRGNFPDRFSGHQFPNYSSELNVNALLLGDSALYLCASSLVGNQPQHFGDGTRLSIL.

The gene calls are TRBV30 and TRBJ1-6; D is perhaps TRBD1 (5 bases). The V gene lost 0 bases and the J gene lost 7 bases, with 13 bases spanning the gap. The CDR3 is made up of 15 amino acids. The germline gives CDR1 GTSNPN, CDR2 SVGIG (reference sequence). In DNA, the CDR3 is TGTGCCTGGAGTGTACCGACAGCGAGAAATTCACCCCTCCACTTT. It specifies CAWSVPTARNSPLHF.

This clone was detected only a few times. The J gene is TRBJ2-3, the V gene TRBV29-1; 7 bases fit TRBD1. The CDR3 extends over 13 amino acids. The germline V gene encodes CDR1 SQVTM and CDR2 ANQGSEA. V was pared by 4 bases and J by 0 bases, with 1 base of the junction left unmatched. As DNA, the CDR3 is TGCAGCGTTGCGGACAGGAGCACAGATACGCAGTATTTT. Amino acid sequence: CSVADRSTDTQYF.

The CDR3 protein is CASHQGYEQYF. CDR3 in DNA: TGCGCCAGCCATCAAGGGTACGAGCAGTACTTC. The V call is TRBV5-1, the J call TRBJ2-7; no clear D gene. The CDR3 sequence is 11 residues long. CDR1 is SGHRS, CDR2 YFSETQ, per germline. Trimming shortened V by 7 bases and J by 4 bases, and 9 bases separated the two germline ends.

The rearrangement joins TRBV18 to TRBJ1-1; no clear D gene. V lost 1 base to trimming and J lost 1 base, with 10 bases between them. The CDR3 length is 15 residues. Germline CDR1 and CDR2: KGHSH and LQKENI. CDR3 loop: CASSPLVLENTEAFF. The CDR3 DNA is TGTGCCAGCTCACCACTTGTATTGGAGAACACTGAAGCTTTCTTT.

The chain recombines TRBV7-2 with TRBJ2-7, with D unresolved. Germline V lookup: CDR1 SGHTA, CDR2 FQGNSA. V was clipped by 1 base and J by 0 bases, with 10 bases between them. The CDR3 runs 15 residues. As DNA, the CDR3 is TGTGCCAGCAGCTTAGTGACTGGCAGCTCCTACGAGCAGTACTTC. Its protein product is CASSLVTGSSYEQYF. Drawing the rest from reference TRBV7-2 and TRBJ2-7, the complete variable domain is GAGVSQSPSNKVTEKGKDVELRCDPISGHTALYWYRQSLGQGLEFLIYFQGNSAPDKSGLPSDRFSAERTGGSVSTLTIQRTQQEDSAVYLCASSLVTGSSYEQYFGPGTRLTVT.

About this clone: The sample holds other DNA sequences that translate to the same CDR3. This chain links TRBV2 with TRBJ2-5; D unresolved. The CDR3 is made up of 13 amino acids. From germline, CDR1 is SNHLY and CDR2 FYNNEI. Trimming took 1 base from V and 0 from J, leaving 3 bases between them. The CDR3 sequence is CASSEGNQETQYF. The CDR3 DNA reads TGTGCCAGCAGTGAAGGGAACCAAGAGACCCAGTACTTC.

This chain connects TRBV5-6 to TRBJ2-7; TRBD2 is a possible D gene (6 bases). Looked up from germline, CDR1 is SGHDT and CDR2 is YYEEEE. The length of the CDR3 is 14 residues. The V gene lost 3 bases and the J gene lost 4 bases, with 14 bases spanning the gap. The chain's CDR3 is CASSWGSGRYEQYF. CDR3 coding DNA: TGTGCCAGCAGCTGGGGTTCTGGGAGGTACGAGCAGTACTTC. The full variable domain, its missing parts supplied by reference TRBV5-6 and TRBJ2-7, is DAGVTQSPTHLIKTRGQQVTLRCSPKSGHDTVSWYQQALGQGPQFIFQYYEEEERQRGNFPDRFSGHQFPNYSSELNVNALLLGDSALYLCASSWGSGRYEQYFGPGTRLTVT.

The chain links TRBV18 to TRBJ2-5; D is ambiguous. The CDR3 has 13 amino acids. V was clipped by 1 base and J by 5 bases, with 8 bases between them. Germline CDR1 reads KGHSH; CDR2 reads LQKENI. CDR3 amino acids: CASSPQVRETQYF. The CDR3 DNA follows: TGTGCCAGCTCACCACAAGTGAGGGAGACCCAGTACTTC.

The chain uses TRBV15 and TRBJ1-4, with D hard to call. V lost 5 bases and J lost 0, with 7 bases in between. The CDR3 has 14 residues. CDR1 is LNHNV and CDR2 is YYDKDF in the germline V gene (reference sequence). This chain's CDR3 is CATSLQATNEKLFF. CDR3 bases: TGTGCCACCAGCTTACAAGCAACTAATGAAAAACTGTTTTTT. Supplemented by reference TRBV15 and TRBJ1-4, the full variable domain reads DAMVIQNPRYQVTQFGKPVTLSCSQTLNHNVMYWYQQKSSQAPKLLFHYYDKDFNNEADTPDNFQSRRPNTSFCFLDIRSPGLGDTAMYLCATSLQATNEKLFFGSGTQLSVL.

The chain carries TRBV7-9 and TRBJ1-4; 9 nucleotides align to TRBD1. This CDR3 contains 14 residues. V dropped 3 bases and J dropped 8; count of bases not matched to a gene: 4. Germline V gene lookup returns CDR1 SEHNR and CDR2 FQNEAQ (reference sequence). The CDR3 here is CASSFGQGLEKLFF. The CDR3 DNA is TGTGCCAGCAGCTTCGGACAGGGGTTAGAAAAACTGTTTTTT.

This clone was observed once. This chain uses TRBV25-1 with TRBJ1-2, with 7 bases aligning to TRBD1. V lost 4 bases and J lost 8; bases outside the gene matches: 13. This CDR3 spans 15 amino acids. The germline gives CDR1 MGHDK, CDR2 SYGVNS. The CDR3 loop is CASSAPTGPSRGYTF. The DNA of the CDR3 is TGTGCCAGCAGTGCCCCGACAGGGCCCTCCCGGGGCTACACCTTC.

The chain combines TRBV30 with TRBJ2-5, with 7 bases matching TRBD1. The V gene end was trimmed by 4 bases and the J gene end by 2 bases; junction bases not matched to a gene: 10. The CDR3 extends over 15 amino acids. Germline CDR1 and CDR2: GTSNPN and SVGIG (reference sequence). This CDR3 reads CAWNTVSRGQETQYF. In DNA form, the CDR3 reads TGTGCCTGGAACACGGTCAGCAGGGGGCAAGAGACCCAGTACTTC.

The V and J genes are TRBV7-4 and TRBJ1-2, with TRBD1 matching over 8 bases. CDR1 SGHVT and CDR2 SQSDAQ come from the germline V gene. Trimming cost V 7 bases and J 3 bases; bases outside gene matches: 16. The CDR3 runs to 17 residues. The CDR3 sequence is CASTGIGQGPTYYGYTF. CDR3 bases: TGTGCCAGCACCGGCATTGGACAGGGACCCACCTACTATGGCTACACCTTC.

J is TRBJ1-5 and V is TRBV7-8; a possible D gene is TRBD1 (6 bases). Per the germline V gene, CDR1 is SGHVS and CDR2 is FQNEAQ. The germline V and J ends were trimmed by 1 base and 1 base, with 17 bases remaining between them. This CDR3 is 18 amino acids long. The CDR3 DNA is TGTGCCAGCAGCTTAGGGGCAGGGGATTTGGGAAGCAATCAGCCCCAGCATTTT. Translation gives CASSLGAGDLGSNQPQHF. Based on the CDR3 plus reference TRBV7-8 and TRBJ1-5, the full variable domain is GAGVSQSPRYKVAKRGQDVALRCDPISGHVSLFWYQQALGQGPEFLTYFQNEAQLDKSGLPSDRFFAERPEGSVSTLKIQRTQQEDSAVYLCASSLGAGDLGSNQPQHFGDGTRLSIL.

The chain uses TRBV18 and TRBJ2-7; TRBD2 agrees at 9 bases. Germline V lookup: CDR1 KGHSH, CDR2 LQKENI. V lost 3 bases, J lost 1 base, and 1 base stayed unmatched. There are 14 residues in the CDR3. CDR3 sequence: CASSPGLASYEQYF. The CDR3 bases are TGTGCCAGCTCACCGGGACTAGCATCCTACGAGCAGTACTTC.

CDR3 region: CASSKGSGPYYEQYF. The CDR3 DNA is TGTGCCAGCAGCAAGGGGTCAGGGCCCTACTACGAGCAGTACTTC. The V gene is TRBV6-5, the J gene TRBJ2-7; possible D gene TRBD1, 5 bases. Germline loops: CDR1 MNHEY, CDR2 SVGAGI. The CDR3 extends over 15 amino acids. V lost 6 bases and J lost 3, with 18 bases in between.

This clone was seen a single time. The gene calls are TRBV23-1 and TRBJ2-5, with D perhaps TRBD1 (6 bases). TRBV23-1 is filed as an ORF, its function uncertain. The CDR3 spans 16 residues. The germline V and J ends were trimmed by 4 bases and 1 base, with 16 bases remaining between them. The CDR3 bases are TGCGCCAGCAGTCCTCCGGGACATCGAATCCAAGAGACCCAGTACTTC. Translated, it gives CASSPPGHRIQETQYF.

This sequence joins TRBV6-1 and TRBJ1-1; D ambiguous. CDR3 length: 12 residues. Per the germline V gene, CDR1 is MNHNS and CDR2 is SASEGT. Trimming left V 5 bases short and J 13 bases short, with 17 bases between. The CDR3 loop reads CASSFPGRDGFF. The CDR3 nucleotides read TGTGCCAGCAGTTTCCCCGGGCGTGATGGTTTCTTT.

This sequence joins TRBV4-2 and TRBJ2-7; D perhaps matches TRBD1 (5 bases). Per the germline V gene, CDR1 is LGHNA and CDR2 is YNFKEQ. Trimming took off 0 bases at V and 3 bases at J, with 15 bases between the two ends. The CDR3 is 16 residues long. Written as DNA, the CDR3 is TGTGCCAGCAGCCAAGATGGGGCAGGTCAGGGCTACGAGCAGTACTTC. Encoded protein: CASSQDGAGQGYEQYF.

This clone was seen a handful of times. The chain has TRBV29-1 and TRBJ1-2, with 7 positions matching TRBD1. V gave up 7 bases and J gave up 7 bases; unmatched junction bases: 9. This CDR3 is 12 amino acids long. CDR1 is SQVTM and CDR2 is ANQGSEA in the germline V gene. The CDR3 coding sequence is TGCAGCGGTGGAGGGCAGGGGGGTGGCTACACCTTC. Residues: CSGGGQGGGYTF.

The CDR3 DNA reads TGCGCCAGCAGCTTTAACGCAGGGAGCTCCTACGAGCAGTACTTC. It codes for CASSFNAGSSYEQYF. The J gene is TRBJ2-7, the V gene TRBV5-1; D tentatively reads TRBD1 or TRBD2 (5 bases each). This CDR3 spans 15 amino acids. The V end was cut by 2 bases, the J end by 0 bases, with 12 bases between. CDR1 is SGHRS and CDR2 is YFSETQ in the germline V gene.

This chain links TRBV30 with TRBJ1-5; no reliable D call. This CDR3 contains 14 residues. Germline CDR1 and CDR2: GTSNPN and SVGIG (reference sequence). Trimming stripped 1 base from V and 6 bases from J, with 13 bases between. This CDR3 is CAWSAHGPSQPQHF. The CDR3 DNA is TGTGCCTGGAGTGCCCACGGACCTAGTCAGCCCCAGCATTTT.

This chain joins TRBV29-1 and TRBJ2-1, with 9 bases lining up with TRBD1. Germline CDR1 reads SQVTM; CDR2 reads ANQGSEA. CDR3 length: 14 residues. The V gene end was trimmed by 5 bases and the J gene end by 3 bases; junction bases not matched to a gene: 5. The CDR3 bases are TGCAGCGTTACAGGGGGCGGAAACTACAATGAGCAGTTCTTC. It codes for CSVTGGGNYNEQFF.

The genes are TRBV7-2 and TRBJ2-3; no definite D call. This CDR3 has 13 residues. The germline CDR1 and CDR2 sequences are SGHTA and FQGNSA. V was pared by 1 base and J by 1 base, with 3 bases between. The CDR3 is CASSLGGTDTQYF. CDR3 nucleotide sequence: TGTGCCAGCAGCTTAGGGGGCACAGATACGCAGTATTTT.

CDR3 nucleotide sequence: TGTGCCTGGAGTAGCGGGGGAACAGATACGCAGTATTTT. As protein: CAWSSGGTDTQYF. The chain has TRBV30 and TRBJ2-3, with 8 bases identical to TRBD2. Germline values: CDR1 GTSNPN, CDR2 SVGIG (reference sequence). The CDR3 covers 13 residues. V gave up 2 bases and J gave up 3 bases; unmatched junction bases: 1.

The table lists this clone with a count of one. The CDR3 DNA follows: TGTGCCAGCAAAGGCGGGACCGTGCCGAGATACTACAATGAGCAGTTCTTC. Amino acid sequence: CASKGGTVPRYYNEQFF. V and J are TRBV27 and TRBJ2-1, with D possibly TRBD2 on 6 matching bases. The CDR3 spans 17 residues. Germline CDR1 MNHEY, CDR2 SMNVEV (reference sequence). Trimming cost V 7 bases and J 3 bases, with 22 bases left between them.

This chain uses TRBV2 with TRBJ2-1, with 8 bases fitting TRBD1. This CDR3 comprises 13 residues. With V trimmed by 5 bases and J by 6 bases, 3 bases remained unmatched. Germline CDR1 and CDR2: SNHLY and FYNNEI. The CDR3 nucleotides read TGTGCCAGCAGTTTTACAGGGGGCAATGAGCAGTTCTTC. This gives the protein CASSFTGGNEQFF.

This clone occurred a few times. The rearrangement joins TRBV29-1 to TRBJ1-6; 10 bases align to TRBD1. V was pared by 3 bases and J by 10 bases, with 9 bases of the junction left unmatched. The germline CDR1 and CDR2 sequences are SQVTM and ANQGSEA. The CDR3 is 15 amino acids. The CDR3 bases are TGCAGCGTTGAGCCGGGACAGGGGAAGACGTCACCCCTCCACTTT. Residues: CSVEPGQGKTSPLHF. The variable domain in full, with the rest retrieved from reference TRBV29-1 and TRBJ1-6, is SAVISQKPSRDICQRGTSLTIQCQVDSQVTMMFWYRQQPGQSLTLIATANQGSEATYESGFVIDKFPISRPNLTFSTLTVSNMSPEDSSIYLCSVEPGQGKTSPLHFGNGTRLTVT.